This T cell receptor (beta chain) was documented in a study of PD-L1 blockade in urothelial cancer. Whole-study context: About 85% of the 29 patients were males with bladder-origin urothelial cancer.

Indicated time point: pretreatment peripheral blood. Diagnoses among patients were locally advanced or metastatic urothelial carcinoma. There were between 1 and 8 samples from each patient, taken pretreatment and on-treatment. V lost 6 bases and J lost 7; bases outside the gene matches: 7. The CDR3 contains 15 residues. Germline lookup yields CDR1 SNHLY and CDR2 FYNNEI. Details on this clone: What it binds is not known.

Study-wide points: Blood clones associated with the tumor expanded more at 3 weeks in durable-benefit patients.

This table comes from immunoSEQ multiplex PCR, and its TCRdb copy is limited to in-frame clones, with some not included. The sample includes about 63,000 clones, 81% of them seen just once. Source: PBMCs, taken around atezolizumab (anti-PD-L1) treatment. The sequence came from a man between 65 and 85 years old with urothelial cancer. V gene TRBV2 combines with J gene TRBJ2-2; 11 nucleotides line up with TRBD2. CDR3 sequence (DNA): TGTGCCAGCAGGATAGCGGGGGGGCCGGTCGGGGAGCTGTTTTTT. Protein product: CASRIAGGPVGELFF. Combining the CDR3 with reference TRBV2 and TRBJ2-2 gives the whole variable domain EPEVTQTPSHQVTQMGQEVILRCVPISNHLYFYWYRQILGQKVEFLVSFYNNEISEKSEIFDDQFSVERPDGSNFTLKIRSTKLEDSAMYFCASRIAGGPVGELFFGEGSRLTVL.